The 9 T cell receptor beta chains in this list originate from one sample, sequenced in a study of regulatory T cells in long-lasting Graves disease. HTBI primers from iRepertoire and Arm-PCR of CDR3 regions yielded the TCR beta libraries. From the multiplex PCR reads, TCRdb called clonotypes with MiXCR, one entry per CDR3 protein. The sample contains 600,000 to 850,000 distinct CDR3 sequences, around 30% of which appear only once. As for time point: persistent/refractory GD, antithyroid drugs over 5 years with positive TRAb. Following extraction of RNA from PBMCs, that RNA was used to make the TCR library. The input for sequencing was peripheral blood mononuclear cells (PBMCs), taken when the disease was refractory, from a patient treated with antithyroid drugs. These receptors were taken from a female donor with Graves disease.

This clonotype showed up many times. This chain joins TRBV2 and TRBJ1-2, with unresolved D. The CDR3 runs 14 residues. The V end lost 2 bases, the J end lost 6 bases, and 13 bases lay between the germline ends. CDR1 and CDR2 from the germline V gene are SNHLY and FYNNEI. The CDR3 DNA follows: TGTGCCAGCAGTGAATTTCTCGGTCAGGATGGCTACACCTTC. This sequence encodes CASSEFLGQDGYTF.

At least ten counts were recorded for this clonotype. This chain joins TRBV6-5 and TRBJ1-5; D gene ambiguous. The CDR3 loop spans 14 amino acids. V dropped 2 bases and J dropped 0 bases, with 5 bases sitting between them. Germline values: CDR1 MNHEY, CDR2 SVGAGI. For the CDR3, the DNA is TGTGCCAGCAGTTACGCTGGTAGCAATCAGCCCCAGCATTTT. This encodes CASSYAGSNQPQHF.

The gene calls are TRBV10-1 and TRBJ2-7, with 13 bases that match TRBD2. Germline CDR1 WNHNN, CDR2 SYGVQD (reference sequence). The CDR3 extends over 18 amino acids. V lost 5 bases and J lost 6; bases outside the gene matches: 16. The CDR3 coding sequence is TGCGCCAGCAGTCCGACGCCCGGGACTAGCGGGATCGGGAGCGAGCAGTACTTC. Translation: CASSPTPGTSGIGSEQYF.

In nucleotides, the CDR3 is TGCGCCAGCAGCCAGACGACCTCAGGGAGGCGGGACACTGAAGCTTTCTTT. Translating gives CASSQTTSGRRDTEAFF. V usage is TRBV5-1 and J usage is TRBJ1-1, with a tentative D call TRBD1 (5 bases). The CDR3 is 17 amino acids. The V gene's germline CDR1 is SGHRS and CDR2 YFSETQ. V gave up 4 bases and J gave up 3 bases, with 22 bases separating them.

This clonotype was counted only a few times. This chain joins TRBV29-1 and TRBJ1-1; TRBD1 agrees at 7 bases. CDR3 length: 14 residues. Per the germline V gene, CDR1 is SQVTM and CDR2 is ANQGSEA. The junction had 6 bases not matched to a gene; V was cut back by 5 bases and J by 0 bases. CDR3 in DNA: TGCAGCGTTAACAGGGGCGCTATGAACACTGAAGCTTTCTTT. This gives the protein CSVNRGAMNTEAFF.

This clonotype was seen repeatedly, ten times or more. The V call is TRBV28, the J call TRBJ1-1; 7 nucleotides align to TRBD1. With V trimmed by 4 bases and J by 0 bases, 11 bases remained unmatched. This CDR3 is built from 17 residues. The germline gives CDR1 MDHEN, CDR2 SYDVKM. This CDR3 reads CASSSGTAETLNTEAFF. DNA of the CDR3: TGTGCCAGCAGTTCGGGGACAGCCGAGACCTTGAACACTGAAGCTTTCTTT.

In its sample, this clonotype was seen a few times. V and J are TRBV9 and TRBJ1-2, with D possibly matching TRBD1 (5 bases). Trimming removed 0 bases from V and 3 bases from J, with 6 bases in between. Germline-derived CDR1 and CDR2 are SGDLS and YYNGEE. This CDR3 has 13 amino acids. The CDR3 is CASSVEQDYGYTF. CDR3 DNA sequence: TGTGCCAGCAGCGTAGAACAGGACTATGGCTACACCTTC.

This chain joins TRBV7-2 and TRBJ1-6; maybe TRBD1 (5 bases). The CDR3 is 16 amino acids. Germline loops: CDR1 SGHTA, CDR2 FQGNSA. V lost 5 bases and J lost 9, with 20 bases in between. The CDR3 region is CASSRDTGAGSSPLHF. The CDR3, as DNA: TGTGCCAGCAGCCGCGACACCGGGGCCGGGAGTTCACCCCTCCACTTT.

This clonotype has just a few counts. This chain links TRBV29-1 with TRBJ2-7; D perhaps matches TRBD1 (5 bases). Trimming cost V 6 bases and J 4 bases, with 22 bases left between them. Germline CDR1 reads SQVTM; CDR2 reads ANQGSEA. There are 15 residues in the CDR3. The CDR3 coding sequence is TGCAGCGTAGAACCCGCCGGCAGGGCAGAATACGAGCAGTACTTC. Its translation: CSVEPAGRAEYEQYF.